These 5 T cell receptor beta chains originate from one sample sequenced in a study of beta chain features in type 1 diabetes. Antigens of these TCRs are unknown. Sequencing targeted expressed TCRB transcripts, as all isolated RNA had been reverse transcribed. The table came from immunoSEQ multiplex PCR; TCRdb's copy has only in-frame clones and leaves some out. The sample gives over 200,000 clones, roughly a tenth of which show up once; around 0.018% is in the top ten. Study findings and constraints: For Type 1 diabetes patients, all four CD4+ subsets carried TCRB CDR3s that were moderately but significantly shorter.

The sample taken for sequencing was naive CD4+ T cells from blood. Receptors originate from a young man with type 1 diabetes.

This clone was seen a few times. The chain employs TRBV18 and TRBJ2-7, with D possibly matching TRBD1 (6 bases). CDR1 is KGHSH, CDR2 LQKENI, per germline. Trimming left V 3 bases short and J 4 bases short, with 19 bases between. The CDR3 spans 16 residues. This CDR3 is CASSPLLSGTQYEQYF. The CDR3 DNA reads as TGTGCCAGCTCACCCCTTTTATCCGGGACACAGTACGAGCAGTACTTC.

This clone turned up a few times. The chain links TRBV5-1 to TRBJ2-2; 8 bases are a match to TRBD2. Germline trimming cut 2 bases from V and 7 bases from J; bases unmatched to any gene: 7. Per germline, CDR1 SGHRS and CDR2 YFSETQ. There are 15 residues in the CDR3. CDR3: CASSFVSGVNGELFF. The CDR3 coding sequence is TGCGCCAGCAGCTTCGTTAGCGGGGTTAACGGGGAGCTGTTTTTT.

In this sample, this clone turned up a few times. The chain has TRBV5-6 and TRBJ2-7; the D gene is possibly TRBD1 (6 bases). The CDR3 sequence is 14 residues long. Germline CDR1 and CDR2: SGHDT and YYEEEE. V gave up 0 bases and J gave up 1 base, with 8 bases separating them. As DNA, the CDR3 is TGTGCCAGCAGCTTGGTCGGGACATCCTACGAGCAGTACTTC. Translated: CASSLVGTSYEQYF.

The chain combines TRBV14 with TRBJ1-2; 8 bases align to TRBD1. With V trimmed by 1 base and J by 6 bases, 7 bases remained unmatched. The length of the CDR3 is 15 residues. Germline-derived CDR1 and CDR2 are SGHDN and FVKESK. CDR3 loop: CASSQAPDRVDGYTF. CDR3 DNA sequence: TGTGCCAGCAGCCAAGCACCGGACAGGGTGGATGGCTACACCTTC.

Only a few counts were recorded for this clone. The V call is TRBV18, the J call TRBJ2-7; tentative D call: TRBD1 (5 bases). Germline values: CDR1 KGHSH, CDR2 LQKENI. The length of the CDR3 is 12 residues. Trimming removed 3 bases from V and 5 bases from J, with 8 bases in between. In nucleotides, the CDR3 is TGTGCCAGCTCACCGAGCAGGGACGAGCAGTACTTC. This codes for CASSPSRDEQYF.